Listed below are T cell receptor beta chains from one sample, sequenced in a study of chemoradiotherapy in HPV16-positive cancers. TCRdb's copy holds only in-frame clones and misses some; the assay was immunoSEQ multiplex PCR. Among roughly 25,000 clones, roughly 94% were seen once, and the ten largest hold around 2.6%. This specimen was collected from a patient who underwent chemoradiotherapy. Receptors originate from a human donor with HPV-associated anogenital cancer. Both conserved end residues are part of each CDR3.

j_gene	v_gene	CDR3aa
TRBJ2-3	TRBV11-3	CASSAHRGSDTQYF
TRBJ1-4	TRBV28	CASSSLTGGAEKLFF
TRBJ2-3	TRBV29-1	CSVEGGGTDTQYF
TRBJ1-5	TRBV19	CASSNGQGPSNQPQHF
TRBJ2-2	TRBV6-4	CASSAEGQANTGELFF
TRBJ1-1	TRBV7-2	CASSSGGNTEAFF
TRBJ2-3	TRBV19	CASSIERKTTDTQYF
TRBJ2-2	TRBV11-2	CASSKGPTGELFF
TRBJ2-3	TRBV18	CASSPSRTGATDTQYF
TRBJ1-1	TRBV28	CASSPPTGWGTEAFF
TRBJ2-1	TRBV12-5	CASGLRQNEQFF
TRBJ1-4	TRBV4-1	CASSQGTAENEKLFF
TRBJ2-5	TRBV2	CASSGGTPQEVQYF
TRBJ1-5	TRBV6-6	CASAMGARQPQHF
TRBJ1-3	TRBV5-5	CASSFVGVSGNTIYF
TRBJ1-3	TRBV5-1	CASSLDTGSGNTIYF
TRBJ2-1	TRBV11-2	CASSLDHFTSVSSYNEQFF
TRBJ1-3	TRBV5-1	CASSLEGSGNTIYF
TRBJ1-1	TRBV7-8	CASSLPTGGTEAFF
TRBJ1-1	TRBV6-5	CASSPGGEGVRKAFF
TRBJ1-2	TRBV6-1	CASSGWGGRTYGYTF
TRBJ1-4	TRBV5-1	CASSLGSQGGEKLFF
TRBJ2-7	TRBV5-4	CASSPAPRDRRDEQYF